This T cell receptor beta chain was recovered during a study of cytomegalovirus exposure and HLA in healthy donors. The count of this clone is one. Deletions cut 11 bases from V and 1 base from J, with 8 bases between. This CDR3 is 11 amino acids long. CDR1 is WSHSY, CDR2 SAAADI, per germline. Primers included in the PCR were 60 Vbeta and 13 Jbeta primers. Sequencing used immunoSEQ multiplex PCR; TCRdb keeps in-frame clones, though not all of them. In the table there are about 140,000 clones, approximately 80% of which are singletons. What was sequenced was PBMCs. This clonotype was sampled from a woman aged 40 to 50 in good health and CMV-seronegative. V usage is TRBV10-2 and J usage is TRBJ1-1; TRBD1 might be the D (5 bases). The DNA for the CDR3 is TGCGCCTCCGGGGGGAACACTGAAGCTTTCTTT. This codes for CASGGNTEAFF.